This TCR beta chain is from a study of cytomegalovirus exposure and HLA in healthy donors. Study-level background: Earlier, about 180 million T cells were analyzed, and over 95 million unique TCR beta sequences were found among them.

In the case of this clone: What it binds is unknown.

Study conclusions and caveats: Researchers reportedly found TCR beta sequences accurately predicted most subjects' HLA-A and HLA-B alleles.

CDR1 LNHDA and CDR2 SQIVND come from the germline V gene (reference sequence). The CDR3 spans 15 residues. V dropped 6 bases and J dropped 4 bases, with 18 bases sitting between them. The PCR had 60 Vbeta and 13 Jbeta primers. The method was immunoSEQ multiplex PCR; TCRdb's version includes in-frame clones alone and lacks a portion of them. The repertoire holds 150,000 to 200,000 clones, with roughly 65% as singletons. This sequence was found in a woman under 30 in good health and CMV-seropositive. The rearrangement uses TRBV19 and TRBJ1-2, with a possible D match to TRBD1 (5 bases). The specimen was PBMCs. The CDR3 DNA follows: TGTGCCAGTAGCAGAGCCTGGGAGGGGCCCTATGGCTACACCTTC. Translated: CASSRAWEGPYGYTF.